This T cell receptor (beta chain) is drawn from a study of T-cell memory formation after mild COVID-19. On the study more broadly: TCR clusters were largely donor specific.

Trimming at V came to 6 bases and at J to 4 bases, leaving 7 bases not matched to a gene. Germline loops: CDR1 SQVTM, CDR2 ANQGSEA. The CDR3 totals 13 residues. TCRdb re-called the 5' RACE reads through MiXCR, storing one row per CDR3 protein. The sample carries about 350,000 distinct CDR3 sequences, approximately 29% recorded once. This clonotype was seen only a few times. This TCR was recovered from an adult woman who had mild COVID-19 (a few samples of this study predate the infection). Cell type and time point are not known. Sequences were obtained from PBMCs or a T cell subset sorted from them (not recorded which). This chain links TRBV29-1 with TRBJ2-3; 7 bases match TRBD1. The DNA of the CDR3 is TGCAGCGTCGCAACCACAGGGGCAGATACGCAGTATTTT. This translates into CSVATTGADTQYF.